These 10 T cell receptor beta chains were all obtained from the same sample, sequenced in a study of T cell responses to AZD1222 COVID-19 vaccine. Clones were sequenced by immunoSEQ multiplex PCR, and TCRdb holds only the in-frame ones, with some missing. The sample yields around 140,000 clones, approximately 85% seen once. The sequencing here drew on peripheral blood, taken 28 days after the second dose of the MenACWY control vaccine. The receptors were sampled from an adult who received the MenACWY meningococcal vaccine as a control.

This chain links TRBV19 with TRBJ2-5; TRBD1 aligns across 7 bases. CDR3 length: 16 residues. Germline CDR1 LNHDA, CDR2 SQIVND (reference sequence). The ends lost 6 bases at V and 2 bases at J; junction bases unmatched: 12. In DNA, the CDR3 is TGTGCCAGTAGGGACCTTAGGGGGCGCCGGCAAGAGACCCAGTACTTC. Its protein product is CASRDLRGRRQETQYF.

The J gene is TRBJ2-3, the V gene TRBV5-4, with TRBD2 identical over 9 bases. V was pared by 4 bases and J by 6 bases, with 15 bases of the junction left unmatched. Germline V gene data show CDR1 as SGHNT and CDR2 as YYREEE (reference sequence). This CDR3 comprises 17 residues. CDR3 in DNA: TGTGCCAGCAGCCCCCCTGGGACTAGCCCCCTGGGCGATACGCAGTATTTT. Its translation: CASSPPGTSPLGDTQYF.

This CDR3 reads CATSDPTGGDTGELFF. Written as DNA, the CDR3 is TGTGCCACCAGTGATCCGACAGGGGGCGACACCGGGGAGCTGTTTTTT. The chain recombines TRBV24-1 with TRBJ2-2; TRBD1 agrees at 10 bases. Germline CDR1 reads KGHDR; CDR2 reads SFDVKD. J gave up 3 bases and V 3 bases, and 3 bases lay outside the gene matches. This CDR3 spans 16 amino acids.

This chain uses TRBV18 with TRBJ1-6; D may be TRBD1 (6 bases). Germline V gene sequence: CDR1 KGHSH, CDR2 LQKENI. The V end lost 8 bases, the J end lost 8 bases, and 19 bases lay between the germline ends. The CDR3 has 15 amino acids. CDR3 amino acids: CASTGRAGADSPLHF. CDR3 nucleotide sequence: TGTGCCAGCACCGGTCGGGCGGGGGCTGATTCACCCCTCCACTTT. The whole variable domain, filled in from reference TRBV18 and TRBJ1-6, reads NAGVMQNPRHLVRRRGQEARLRCSPMKGHSHVYWYRQLPEEGLKFMVYLQKENIIDESGMPKERFSAEFPKEGPSILRIQQVVRGDSAAYFCASTGRAGADSPLHFGNGTRLTVT.

The V gene is TRBV10-1, the J gene TRBJ1-2, with 7 bases identical to TRBD1. With 6 bases clipped from V and 8 bases from J, the junction kept 9 bases outside the gene matches. This CDR3 region has 13 residues. The germline V gene has CDR1 WNHNN and CDR2 SYGVQD (reference sequence). This CDR3 is CASSPDRDGGYTF. CDR3 nucleotides: TGCGCCAGCAGCCCCGACAGGGATGGAGGCTACACCTTC.

This clone has only one observation. The chain links TRBV6-5 to TRBJ1-6, with 8 bases fitting TRBD1. The junction had 3 bases not matched to a gene; V was cut back by 7 bases and J by 1 base. Per germline, CDR1 MNHEY and CDR2 SVGAGI. CDR3 length: 15 residues. The CDR3 DNA reads as TGTGCCAGCATCAGGGGGCATTCCTATAATTCACCCCTCCACTTT. Translated, it gives CASIRGHSYNSPLHF.

The rearrangement uses TRBV6-5 and TRBJ1-6; TRBD1 aligns across 8 bases. J lost 11 bases, V lost 4 bases, and 10 bases had no gene match. The CDR3 loop spans 15 amino acids. CDR1 and CDR2 (germline): MNHEY, SVGAGI. The CDR3 DNA is TGTGCCAGCAGTTCACCGACAGGGGAGAGTGCACCCCTCCACTTT. Amino acid sequence: CASSSPTGESAPLHF.

The J gene is TRBJ2-1, the V gene TRBV24-1, with 9 bases that match TRBD2. Germline-derived CDR1 and CDR2 are KGHDR and SFDVKD. V lost 5 bases, J lost 2 bases, and 3 bases stayed unmatched. The CDR3 has 15 amino acids. CDR3 in DNA: TGTGCCACCAGTGGTGCGGGAGGGCCCTACAATGAGCAGTTCTTC. Amino acids: CATSGAGGPYNEQFF.

The chain carries TRBV4-2 and TRBJ2-7; 7 positions agree with TRBD2. Germline V gene lookup returns CDR1 LGHNA and CDR2 YNFKEQ. V was pared by 2 bases and J by 3 bases, with 4 bases of the junction left unmatched. The CDR3 covers 14 residues. Here the CDR3 DNA reads TGTGCCAGCAGCCAATCTAGCGGCCACTACGAGCAGTACTTC. Encoded protein: CASSQSSGHYEQYF.

V usage is TRBV28 and J usage is TRBJ1-2; D is ambiguous. The CDR3 length is 15 residues. Germline V gene sequence: CDR1 MDHEN, CDR2 SYDVKM. V was cut by 1 base and J by 7 bases, with 16 bases left in between. CDR3 coding DNA: TGTGCCAGCAGTTTATCCCCAAGACGCAACAGTGGCTACACCTTC. Translating gives CASSLSPRRNSGYTF.